Below, 31 T cell receptor beta chains from the same sample are listed, as sequenced in a study of PD-1 blockade in classical Hodgkin lymphoma. Described time point: cycle 4 day 1 (C4D1), after 6 weeks of nivolumab. Relapse was seen in all patients after autologous stem cell transplantation, and brentuximab vedotin exposure was variable. The table came from immunoSEQ multiplex PCR; TCRdb's copy has only in-frame clones and leaves some out. The table includes around 60,000 clones, around 90% detected once. Sequencing used peripheral blood mononuclear cells (PBMCs), obtained before the fourth cycle of nivolumab. All receptors come from a human donor with classical Hodgkin lymphoma.

The gene calls are TRBV6-5 and TRBJ1-3, with D possibly matching TRBD1 (5 bases). Trimming pared 10 bases from V and 0 bases from J, leaving 10 bases between. This CDR3 is 13 amino acids long. Germline V gene lookup returns CDR1 MNHEY and CDR2 SVGAGI. The DNA of the CDR3 is TGTGCCACCAGCAGGGACTCTGGAAACACCATATATTTT. Amino acid sequence: CATSRDSGNTIYF.

The chain recombines TRBV7-6 with TRBJ1-1, with a possible D match to TRBD1 (6 bases). Trimming took off 8 bases at V and 1 base at J, with 11 bases between the two ends. CDR3 length equals 13 residues. CDR1 and CDR2 (germline): SGHVS, FNYEAQ. CDR3 sequence reads: CASARTANTEAFF. The CDR3 nucleotides are TGTGCCAGCGCCCGGACAGCGAACACTGAAGCTTTCTTT.

This rearrangement joins TRBV18 to TRBJ1-4; D is undetermined. The V and J ends lost 3 bases and 4 bases respectively, with 6 bases between them. The CDR3 loop spans 13 amino acids. Germline V gene data show CDR1 as KGHSH and CDR2 as LQKENI. CDR3 region: CASSPGLNEKLFF. In DNA form, the CDR3 reads TGTGCCAGCTCACCGGGCCTTAATGAAAAACTGTTTTTT.

The V call is TRBV27, the J call TRBJ1-1, with 7 bases aligning to TRBD1. The CDR3 spans 15 residues. The trim removed 2 bases at V and 11 bases at J, leaving 14 bases unmatched. Per the germline V gene, CDR1 is MNHEY and CDR2 is SMNVEV (reference sequence). CDR3 coding DNA: TGTGCCAGCAGTTTAGGGACAGAAGACAGCTTGGGGGCTTTCTTT. Its protein product is CASSLGTEDSLGAFF.

The chain recombines TRBV28 with TRBJ1-2, with 11 bases fitting TRBD1. The length of the CDR3 is 15 residues. The V and J ends lost 6 bases and 8 bases, in that order; junction bases with no gene match: 11. Per germline, CDR1 MDHEN and CDR2 SYDVKM. CDR3 region: CASSHGGQGARGYTF. The CDR3 nucleotides are TGTGCCAGCAGCCATGGCGGACAGGGGGCGCGAGGCTACACCTTC.

V is TRBV4-2 and J is TRBJ1-2; a weak D match, TRBD1 (5 bases). This CDR3 has 18 amino acids. Germline V gene data show CDR1 as LGHNA and CDR2 as YNFKEQ. Trimming cost V 0 bases and J 5 bases, with 22 bases left between them. CDR3 in amino acids: CASSQDQYGAQMAYGYTF. The CDR3, as DNA: TGTGCCAGCAGCCAAGATCAGTATGGGGCGCAAATGGCTTATGGCTACACCTTC.

This clone has a handful of counts. This rearrangement joins TRBV2 to TRBJ1-5; TRBD1 might be the D (5 bases). CDR3 length: 13 residues. V lost 8 bases, J lost 4 bases, and 12 bases lay in between. Germline CDR1 and CDR2: SNHLY and FYNNEI. CDR3 residues: CASWDGLNQPQHF. The CDR3 bases are TGTGCCAGCTGGGACGGCCTAAATCAGCCCCAGCATTTT.

This sequence joins TRBV10-1 and TRBJ2-1; 7 bases are shared with TRBD2. Looked up from germline, CDR1 is WNHNN and CDR2 is SYGVQD (reference sequence). Trimming at V came to 3 bases and at J to 4 bases, leaving 3 bases not matched to a gene. CDR3 length equals 14 residues. CDR3 sequence (DNA): TGCGCCAGCAGTGATAGGGAGGGATACAATGAGCAGTTCTTC. Amino acid sequence: CASSDREGYNEQFF.

The rearrangement uses TRBV6-5 and TRBJ1-1; no firm D call. Germline V gene lookup returns CDR1 MNHEY and CDR2 SVGAGI. CDR3 length: 14 amino acids. Trimming took off 6 bases at V and 1 base at J, with 12 bases between the two ends. The CDR3 reads CASRRGGENTEAFF. Written as DNA, the CDR3 is TGTGCCAGCAGACGAGGCGGTGAGAACACTGAAGCTTTCTTT.

This chain connects TRBV2 to TRBJ2-5; TRBD2 matches 7 bases. Germline lookup yields CDR1 SNHLY and CDR2 FYNNEI. Trimming at V came to 2 bases and at J to 5 bases, leaving 11 bases not matched to a gene. CDR3 length: 16 residues. The CDR3 nucleotides read TGTGCCAGCAGTGAATTGGGACTACCAAGACAGGAGACCCAGTACTTC. Translation: CASSELGLPRQETQYF.

The V gene is TRBV6-5, the J gene TRBJ1-6; 7 positions agree with TRBD1. Trimming cost V 6 bases and J 8 bases; bases outside gene matches: 7. Germline CDR1 is MNHEY and CDR2 is SVGAGI. This CDR3 comprises 14 residues. CDR3 in DNA: TGTGCCAGCAGCCAAGACAGGGTTTATTCACCCCTCCACTTT. It specifies CASSQDRVYSPLHF.

The CDR3 DNA reads TGTGCCAGCCGGGACAGGCGGGATGAGCAGTTCTTC. Translation: CASRDRRDEQFF. This chain links TRBV6-1 with TRBJ2-1; 8 positions agree with TRBD1. Germline CDR1 MNHNS, CDR2 SASEGT. The J segment lost 8 bases and the V segment lost 8 bases, leaving 5 bases of the junction unmatched. There are 12 residues in the CDR3.

As for this clone: Sequence at one end of the junction differs from germline and may be a read error. The chain carries TRBV6-5 and TRBJ2-2; 10 bases agree with TRBD2. The CDR3 sequence is 16 residues long. Looked up from germline, CDR1 is MNHEY and CDR2 is SVGAGI. The CDR3 DNA sequence: TGTGCCAGCAGTTACTCGGGACTAGCGAATACCGGGGAGCTGTTTTTT. As protein: CASSYSGLANTGELFF.

The rearrangement links TRBV11-3 to TRBJ1-1; possibly TRBD1 for D (5 bases). Germline loops: CDR1 SGHNT, CDR2 YENEEA. Trimming cost V 3 bases and J 4 bases, with 18 bases left between them. The CDR3 has 16 amino acids. CDR3 DNA sequence: TGTGCCAGCAGCTTCTGCCCGAGGGGCTGGGCCACTGAAGCTTTCTTT. It translates to CASSFCPRGWATEAFF.

In nucleotides, the CDR3 is TGTGCCAGCAGTTACTCATCCGGGAGGTATGGCTACACCTTC. It codes for CASSYSSGRYGYTF. The chain couples TRBV6-5 to TRBJ1-2; D is ambiguous. The CDR3 length is 14 residues. The germline V gene encodes CDR1 MNHEY and CDR2 SVGAGI. Trimming left V 0 bases short and J 5 bases short, with 10 bases between.

This rearrangement joins TRBV30 to TRBJ1-4, with D unclear. Germline V gene lookup returns CDR1 GTSNPN and CDR2 SVGIG (reference sequence). There are 12 residues in the CDR3. The V end lost 7 bases, the J end lost 8 bases, and 14 bases lay between the germline ends. CDR3 amino acids: CAFGPNREKLFF. CDR3 nucleotide sequence: TGTGCCTTCGGACCAAACCGCGAAAAACTGTTTTTT.

The gene calls are TRBV14 and TRBJ2-5; D is perhaps TRBD2 (5 bases). Trimming removed 5 bases from V and 2 bases from J, with 18 bases in between. CDR3 length: 16 amino acids. Per the germline V gene, CDR1 is SGHDN and CDR2 is FVKESK. The chain's CDR3 is CASSARKLGYQETQYF. CDR3 DNA sequence: TGTGCCAGCAGCGCGCGAAAACTAGGCTATCAAGAGACCCAGTACTTC.

V usage is TRBV7-9 and J usage is TRBJ2-1, with 9 nucleotides matching TRBD2. Germline V CDR1 and CDR2: SEHNR, FQNEAQ (reference sequence). The length of the CDR3 is 14 residues. V shed 8 bases, J shed 4 bases, and the junction held 6 bases outside the gene matches. CDR3 sequence reads: CASGASGEYNEQFF. The CDR3 nucleotides are TGTGCCAGCGGGGCTAGCGGGGAATACAATGAGCAGTTCTTC. The variable domain in full, with the rest retrieved from reference TRBV7-9 and TRBJ2-1, is DTGVSQNPRHKITKRGQNVTFRCDPISEHNRLYWYRQTLGQGPEFLTYFQNEAQLEKSRLLSDRFSAERPKGSFSTLEIQRTEQGDSAMYLCASGASGEYNEQFFGPGTRLTVL.

This clone has just one count. The chain links TRBV6-6 to TRBJ1-1; no clear D. Germline V gene data show CDR1 as MNHNY and CDR2 as SVGAGI (reference sequence). Deletions cut 6 bases from V and 8 bases from J, with 7 bases between. The CDR3 covers 10 residues. The CDR3 region has the DNA TGTGCCAGCAGCTATCCCGAAGCTTTCTTT. Amino acid sequence: CASSYPEAFF.

This sequence joins TRBV19 and TRBJ2-2, with 9 positions matching TRBD1. The J segment lost 2 bases and the V segment lost 9 bases, leaving 4 bases of the junction unmatched. Germline loops: CDR1 LNHDA, CDR2 SQIVND (reference sequence). The CDR3 length is 14 residues. As DNA, the CDR3 is TGTGCCAGCCAGGGACAGGGTAACACCGGGGAGCTGTTTTTT. This sequence encodes CASQGQGNTGELFF. Combining the CDR3 with reference TRBV19 and TRBJ2-2 gives the whole variable domain DGGITQSPKYLFRKEGQNVTLSCEQNLNHDAMYWYRQDPGQGLRLIYYSQIVNDFQKGDIAEGYSVSREKKESFPLTVTSAQKNPTAFYLCASQGQGNTGELFFGEGSRLTVL.

The V and J genes are TRBV7-3 and TRBJ2-1; D is uncertain. The germline gives CDR1 SGHTA, CDR2 FQGTGA. The CDR3 covers 16 residues. The V gene lost 5 bases and the J gene lost 0 bases, with 14 bases spanning the gap. This CDR3 reads CASSDPMESSYNEQFF. CDR3 DNA: TGTGCCAGCAGCGACCCTATGGAAAGCTCCTACAATGAGCAGTTCTTC.

The rearrangement links TRBV4-2 to TRBJ2-5; 8 nucleotides line up with TRBD2. The CDR3 extends over 15 amino acids. J gave up 2 bases and V 2 bases, and 4 bases lay outside the gene matches. From germline, CDR1 is LGHNA and CDR2 YNFKEQ. The CDR3: CASSQTQRGQETQYF. CDR3 coding DNA: TGTGCCAGCAGCCAAACACAGCGGGGGCAAGAGACCCAGTACTTC.

The V gene is TRBV7-8, the J gene TRBJ2-7; TRBD1 might be the D (6 bases). The CDR3 extends over 14 amino acids. Germline-derived CDR1 and CDR2 are SGHVS and FQNEAQ. V was cut by 2 bases and J by 2 bases, with 10 bases left in between. In DNA, the CDR3 is TGTGCCAGCAGCTTATTTGGGGGCCCCTACGAGCAGTACTTC. Protein: CASSLFGGPYEQYF.

The rearrangement uses TRBV9 and TRBJ2-1; TRBD2 agrees at 9 bases. CDR1 and CDR2 from the germline V gene are SGDLS and YYNGEE. The length of the CDR3 is 15 residues. Trimming at V came to 4 bases and at J to 4 bases, leaving 6 bases not matched to a gene. In DNA, the CDR3 is TGTGCCAGCAGCCTCAGCGGGGGGATTTACAATGAGCAGTTCTTC. This gives the protein CASSLSGGIYNEQFF.

This clone was found once. V usage is TRBV12-5 and J usage is TRBJ2-5, with 7 bases aligning to TRBD2. J gave up 0 bases and V 6 bases, and 10 bases lay outside the gene matches. The CDR3 runs 16 residues. Germline V gene lookup returns CDR1 LGHNT and CDR2 FRNRAP. The CDR3 here is CASGRERGAYQETQYF. As DNA, the CDR3 is TGTGCTAGTGGCAGGGAGCGGGGAGCCTACCAAGAGACCCAGTACTTC.

The chain carries TRBV30 and TRBJ2-1; unclear D gene. CDR3 length: 13 residues. V was pared by 0 bases and J by 4 bases, with 7 bases between. Germline V lookup: CDR1 GTSNPN, CDR2 SVGIG (reference sequence). The CDR3 loop is CAWSVSFYNEQFF. The CDR3 region has the DNA TGTGCCTGGAGTGTATCTTTTTACAATGAGCAGTTCTTC.

About this clone: Different DNA sequences within this sample yield the same CDR3. The V call is TRBV7-9, the J call TRBJ1-1; D remains unclear. V was pared by 5 bases and J by 5 bases, with 6 bases between. The CDR3 sequence is 11 residues long. Germline V lookup: CDR1 SEHNR, CDR2 FQNEAQ (reference sequence). CDR3 sequence: CASSPGTEAFF. The CDR3 bases are TGTGCCAGCAGCCCTGGTACTGAAGCTTTCTTT.

The chain joins TRBV5-1 to TRBJ2-3; no definite D call. V lost 1 base and J lost 2, with 8 bases in between. The CDR3 has 14 residues. Germline CDR1 reads SGHRS; CDR2 reads YFSETQ. The CDR3 sequence is CASSLPGYTDTQYF. The CDR3 region has the DNA TGCGCCAGCAGCTTGCCAGGTTACACAGATACGCAGTATTTT.

The rearrangement joins TRBV4-2 to TRBJ2-1; 14 bases fit TRBD2. Germline CDR1 is LGHNA and CDR2 is YNFKEQ. The CDR3 is made up of 22 amino acids. J lost 0 bases, V lost 0 bases, and 13 bases had no gene match. For the CDR3, the DNA is TGTGCCAGCAGCCAAGAATGGACTAGCGGGGGGTTGGGCCCCATCTCCTACAATGAGCAGTTCTTC. It is translated as CASSQEWTSGGLGPISYNEQFF.

The V and J genes are TRBV27 and TRBJ2-3; no clear D gene. CDR3 size: 16 residues. Trimming shortened V by 5 bases and J by 6 bases, and 21 bases separated the two germline ends. Germline-derived CDR1 and CDR2 are MNHEY and SMNVEV (reference sequence). CDR3 coding DNA: TGTGCCAGCAGTCTTATCGTTACCGGGCGATGGGATACGCAGTATTTT. This gives the protein CASSLIVTGRWDTQYF.

This chain uses TRBV12-5 with TRBJ1-5; D gene ambiguous. The CDR3 runs 14 residues. Trimming removed 6 bases at V and 0 bases at J, with 9 bases between. Germline-derived CDR1 and CDR2 are LGHNT and FRNRAP. Here the CDR3 DNA reads TGTGCTAGTGGGTTATACAGTAGCAATCAGCCCCAGCATTTT. Amino acids: CASGLYSSNQPQHF.